This T cell receptor (beta chain) was recorded in a study of cytomegalovirus exposure and HLA in healthy donors. General observations from the study: Follow-up analysis later connected one missense variant in DCLRE1C with trimming of TCR beta V- and J-genes. Later analysis suggested most CMV-associated TCR beta chains were HLA-restricted.

V shed 4 bases and J shed 6 bases, with 19 bases lying between them. The CDR3 totals 15 residues. Germline CDR1 SGHVS, CDR2 FNYEAQ. Comment on this clone: Its antigen remains unidentified.

In the PCR, 60 Vbeta and 13 Jbeta primers were used. The assay was immunoSEQ multiplex PCR, and TCRdb's table has in-frame clones only and misses some. This table holds some 130,000 clones, roughly two thirds found once. Regarding donors, all were healthy bone marrow donors. The chain employs TRBV7-6 and TRBJ2-7; D perhaps matches TRBD1 (5 bases). The clonotype originates from a young man in good health and CMV-seropositive. Sample: PBMCs. CDR3: CASSSLLRGGGEQYF. For the CDR3, the DNA is TGTGCCAGCAGCTCACTACTAAGGGGCGGCGGCGAGCAGTACTTC.